The following is a T cell receptor beta chain sequence with its context. No antigen is known for it. This entry comes from a study of T cells in localized non-small cell lung cancer. Whole-study findings and limits: Adjacent uninvolved lung had the highest clonality, suggesting focused antigen responses. There were a median roughly 54 of the top 100 tumor clones appearing in adjacent lung. Heterogeneity stays possible, as sequencing covered only one tumor region. Longer overall survival was linked to higher blood T cell density.

Sequenced by immunoSEQ multiplex PCR; TCRdb stores in-frame clones only, minus some. The data contain about 26,000 clones, 75% to 90% of them singletons. The germline V gene has CDR1 SGHTS and CDR2 YDEGEE. The CDR3 contains 14 residues. The V end was cut by 3 bases, the J end by 5 bases, with 12 bases between. This chain joins TRBV5-8 and TRBJ2-1; a possible D gene is TRBD2 (6 bases). The material sequenced was peripheral blood, taken before any cancer treatment. The clonotype was recovered from a female donor over 55 with stage II squamous cell lung carcinoma. DNA for the CDR3: TGTGCCAGCAGCTCCCTCGGGGGAGACAATGAGCAGTTCTTC. Protein: CASSSLGGDNEQFF.